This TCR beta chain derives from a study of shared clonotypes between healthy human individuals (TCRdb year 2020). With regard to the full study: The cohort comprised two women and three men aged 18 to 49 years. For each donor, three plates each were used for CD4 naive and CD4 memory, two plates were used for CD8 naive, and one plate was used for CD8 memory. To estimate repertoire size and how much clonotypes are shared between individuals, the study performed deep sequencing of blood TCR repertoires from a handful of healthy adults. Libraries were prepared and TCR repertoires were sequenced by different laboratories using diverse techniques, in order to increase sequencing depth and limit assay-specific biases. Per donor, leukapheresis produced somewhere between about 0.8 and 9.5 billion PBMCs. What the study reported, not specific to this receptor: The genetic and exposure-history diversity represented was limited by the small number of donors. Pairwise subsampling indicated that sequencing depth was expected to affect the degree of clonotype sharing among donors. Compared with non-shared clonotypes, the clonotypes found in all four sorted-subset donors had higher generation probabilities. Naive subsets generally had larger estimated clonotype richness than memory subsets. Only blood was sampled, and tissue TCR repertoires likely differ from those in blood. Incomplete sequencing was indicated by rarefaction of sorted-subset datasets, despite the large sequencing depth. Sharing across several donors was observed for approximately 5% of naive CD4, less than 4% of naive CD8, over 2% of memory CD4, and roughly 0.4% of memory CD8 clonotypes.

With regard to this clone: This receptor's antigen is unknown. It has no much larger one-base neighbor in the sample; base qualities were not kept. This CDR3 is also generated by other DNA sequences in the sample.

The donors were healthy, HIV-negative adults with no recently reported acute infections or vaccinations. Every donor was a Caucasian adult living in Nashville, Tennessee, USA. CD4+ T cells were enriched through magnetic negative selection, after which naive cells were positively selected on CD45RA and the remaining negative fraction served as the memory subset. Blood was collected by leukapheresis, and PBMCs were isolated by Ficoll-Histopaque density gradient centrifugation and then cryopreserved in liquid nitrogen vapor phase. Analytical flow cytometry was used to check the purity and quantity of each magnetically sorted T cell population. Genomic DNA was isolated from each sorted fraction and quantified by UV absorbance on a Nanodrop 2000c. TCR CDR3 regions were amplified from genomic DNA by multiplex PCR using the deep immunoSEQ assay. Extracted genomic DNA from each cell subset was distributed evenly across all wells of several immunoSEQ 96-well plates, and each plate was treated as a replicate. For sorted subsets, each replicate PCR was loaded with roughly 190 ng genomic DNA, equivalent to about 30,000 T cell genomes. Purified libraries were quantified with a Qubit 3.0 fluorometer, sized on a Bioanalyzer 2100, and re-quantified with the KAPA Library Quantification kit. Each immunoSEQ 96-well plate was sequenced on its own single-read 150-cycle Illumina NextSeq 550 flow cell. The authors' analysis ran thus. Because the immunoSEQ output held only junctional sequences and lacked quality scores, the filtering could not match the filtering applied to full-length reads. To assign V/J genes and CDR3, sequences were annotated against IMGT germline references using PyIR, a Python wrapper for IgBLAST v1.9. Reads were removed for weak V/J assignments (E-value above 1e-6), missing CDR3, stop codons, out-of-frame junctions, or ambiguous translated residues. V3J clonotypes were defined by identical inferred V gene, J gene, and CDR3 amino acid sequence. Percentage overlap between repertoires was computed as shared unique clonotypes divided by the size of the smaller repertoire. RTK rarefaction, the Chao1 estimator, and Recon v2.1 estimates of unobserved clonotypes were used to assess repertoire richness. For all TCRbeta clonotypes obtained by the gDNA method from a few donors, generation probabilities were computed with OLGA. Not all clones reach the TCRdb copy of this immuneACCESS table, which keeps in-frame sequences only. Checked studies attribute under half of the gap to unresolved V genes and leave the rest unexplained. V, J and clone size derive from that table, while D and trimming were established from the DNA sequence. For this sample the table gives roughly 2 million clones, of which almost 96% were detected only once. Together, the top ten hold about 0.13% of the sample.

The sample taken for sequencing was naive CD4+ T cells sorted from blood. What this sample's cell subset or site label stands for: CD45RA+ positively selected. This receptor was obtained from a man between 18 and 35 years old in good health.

Here is the DNA: TGCGCCAGCAGCTTGGAGGGGCTGGGCAATCAGCCCCAGCATTTT. This sequence encodes CASSLEGLGNQPQHF. The sequence joins TRBV5-1 to TRBJ1-5; the D gene is perhaps TRBD1, from 5 matching bases. Per the germline V gene, SGHRS is the CDR1 and YFSETQ is the CDR2. V is reduced by 0 bases and J by 2 bases, leaving a spacing of 9 bases between them. Inclusive of the bounding cysteine and phenylalanine, the CDR3 is 15 residues long. The sequence is cut down to CDR3 DNA, 45 bases in frame from base 1.